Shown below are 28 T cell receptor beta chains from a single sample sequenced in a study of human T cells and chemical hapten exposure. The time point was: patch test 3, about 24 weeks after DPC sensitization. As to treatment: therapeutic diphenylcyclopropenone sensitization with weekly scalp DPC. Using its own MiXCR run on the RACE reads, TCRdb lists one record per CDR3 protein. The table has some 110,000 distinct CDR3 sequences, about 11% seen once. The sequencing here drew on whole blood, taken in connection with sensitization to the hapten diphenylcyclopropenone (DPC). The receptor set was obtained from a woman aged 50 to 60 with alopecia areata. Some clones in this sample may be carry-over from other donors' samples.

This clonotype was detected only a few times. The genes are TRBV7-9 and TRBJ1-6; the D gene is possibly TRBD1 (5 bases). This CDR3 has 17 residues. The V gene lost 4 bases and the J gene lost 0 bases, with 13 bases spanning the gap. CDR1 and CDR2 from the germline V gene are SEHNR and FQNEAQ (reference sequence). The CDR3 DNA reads TGTGCCAGCAGCTCGACAGCCAAGAGCTCCTATAATTCACCCCTCCACTTT. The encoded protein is CASSSTAKSSYNSPLHF.

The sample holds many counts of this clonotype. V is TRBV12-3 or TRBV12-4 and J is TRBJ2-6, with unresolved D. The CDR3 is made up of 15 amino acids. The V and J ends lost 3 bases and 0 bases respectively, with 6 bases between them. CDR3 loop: CASSFSSSGANVLTF. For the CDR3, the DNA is TGTGCCAGCAGTTTCTCGAGCTCTGGGGCCAACGTCCTGACTTTC.

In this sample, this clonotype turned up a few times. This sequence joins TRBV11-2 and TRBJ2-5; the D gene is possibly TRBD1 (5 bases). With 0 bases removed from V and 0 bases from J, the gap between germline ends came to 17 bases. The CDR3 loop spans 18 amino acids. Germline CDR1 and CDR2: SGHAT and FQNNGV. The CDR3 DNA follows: TGTGCCAGCAGCTTAGAATACCAGGGAAAGAGGTACCAAGAGACCCAGTACTTC. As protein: CASSLEYQGKRYQETQYF.

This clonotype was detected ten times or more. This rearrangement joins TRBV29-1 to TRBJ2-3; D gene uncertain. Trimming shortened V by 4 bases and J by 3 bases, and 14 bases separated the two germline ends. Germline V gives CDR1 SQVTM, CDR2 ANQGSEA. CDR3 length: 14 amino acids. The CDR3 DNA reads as TGCAGCGTTGTAGGTGGCGTTGGGACAGATACGCAGTATTTT. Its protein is CSVVGGVGTDTQYF.

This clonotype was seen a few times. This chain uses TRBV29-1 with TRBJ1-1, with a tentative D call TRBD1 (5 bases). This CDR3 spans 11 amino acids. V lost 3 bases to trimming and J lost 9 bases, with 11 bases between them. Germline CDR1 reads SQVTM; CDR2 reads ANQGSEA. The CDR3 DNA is TGCAGCGTTGACTCTCAGGGAAAAGCTTTCTTT. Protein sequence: CSVDSQGKAFF.

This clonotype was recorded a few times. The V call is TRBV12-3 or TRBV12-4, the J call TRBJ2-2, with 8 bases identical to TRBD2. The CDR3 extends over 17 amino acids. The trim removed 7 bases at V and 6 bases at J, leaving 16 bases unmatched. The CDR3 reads CASTVHGGARHSGELFF. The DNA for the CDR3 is TGTGCCAGCACCGTACACGGGGGGGCTCGTCACTCCGGGGAGCTGTTTTTT.

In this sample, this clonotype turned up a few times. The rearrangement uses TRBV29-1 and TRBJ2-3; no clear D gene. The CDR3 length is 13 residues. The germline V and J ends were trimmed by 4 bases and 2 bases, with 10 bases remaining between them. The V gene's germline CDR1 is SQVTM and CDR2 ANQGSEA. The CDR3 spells CSVAIAPTDTQYF. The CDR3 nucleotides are TGCAGCGTTGCCATTGCCCCCACAGATACGCAGTATTTT.

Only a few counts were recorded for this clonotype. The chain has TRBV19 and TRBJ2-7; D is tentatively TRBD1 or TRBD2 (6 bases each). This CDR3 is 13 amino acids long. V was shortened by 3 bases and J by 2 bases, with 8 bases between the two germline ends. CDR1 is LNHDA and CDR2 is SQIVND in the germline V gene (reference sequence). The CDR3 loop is CASSIGGTYEQYF. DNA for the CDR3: TGTGCCAGTAGTATCGGGGGCACCTACGAGCAGTACTTC.

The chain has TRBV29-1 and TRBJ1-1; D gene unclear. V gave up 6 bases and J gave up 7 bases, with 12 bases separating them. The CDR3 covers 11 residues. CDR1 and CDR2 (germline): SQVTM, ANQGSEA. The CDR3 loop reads CSVIKTREAFF. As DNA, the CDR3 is TGCAGCGTCATTAAAACCCGTGAAGCTTTCTTT.

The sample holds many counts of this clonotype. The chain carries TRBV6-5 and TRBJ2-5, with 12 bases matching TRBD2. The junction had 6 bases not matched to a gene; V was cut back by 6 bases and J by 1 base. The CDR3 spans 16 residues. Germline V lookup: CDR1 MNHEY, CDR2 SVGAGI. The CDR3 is CASSPPTSGGQETQYF. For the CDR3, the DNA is TGTGCCAGCAGCCCGCCGACTAGCGGGGGCCAAGAGACCCAGTACTTC.

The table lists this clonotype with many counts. The CDR3 region has the DNA TGTGCCAGCAGTAGAAGGACTAGCGGGGGGGCCCCTCCGCAGTATTTT. Its protein product is CASSRRTSGGAPPQYF. J is TRBJ2-3 and V is TRBV27; TRBD2 agrees at 15 bases. The CDR3 extends over 16 amino acids. The germline V gene encodes CDR1 MNHEY and CDR2 SMNVEV (reference sequence). After removal of 5 bases from V and 10 bases from J, the junction contained 10 bases not matched to a gene.

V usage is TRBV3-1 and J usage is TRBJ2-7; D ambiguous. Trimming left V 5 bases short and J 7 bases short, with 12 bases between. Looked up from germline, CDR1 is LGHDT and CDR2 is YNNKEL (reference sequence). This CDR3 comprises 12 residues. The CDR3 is CASSSQTREQYF. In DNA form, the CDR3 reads TGTGCCAGCAGCTCCCAGACCCGTGAGCAGTACTTC.

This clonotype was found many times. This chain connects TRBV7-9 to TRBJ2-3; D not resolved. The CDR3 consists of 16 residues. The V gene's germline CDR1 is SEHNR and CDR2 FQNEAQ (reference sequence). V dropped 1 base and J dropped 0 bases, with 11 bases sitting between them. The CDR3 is CASSLGPSTSTDTQYF. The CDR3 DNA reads TGTGCCAGCAGCTTAGGTCCCAGCACTAGCACAGATACGCAGTATTTT.

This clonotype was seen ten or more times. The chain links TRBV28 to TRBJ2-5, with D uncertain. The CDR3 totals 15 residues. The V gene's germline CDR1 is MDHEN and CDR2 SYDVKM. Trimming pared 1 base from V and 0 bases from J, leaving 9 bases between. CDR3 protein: CASSLSSQYQETQYF. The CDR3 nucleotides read TGTGCCAGCAGTTTATCCAGTCAGTACCAAGAGACCCAGTACTTC. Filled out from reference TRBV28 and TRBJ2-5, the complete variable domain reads DVKVTQSSRYLVKRTGEKVFLECVQDMDHENMFWYRQDPGLGLRLIYFSYDVKMKEKGDIPEGYSVSREKKERFSLILESASTNQTSMYLCASSLSSQYQETQYFGPGTRLLVL.

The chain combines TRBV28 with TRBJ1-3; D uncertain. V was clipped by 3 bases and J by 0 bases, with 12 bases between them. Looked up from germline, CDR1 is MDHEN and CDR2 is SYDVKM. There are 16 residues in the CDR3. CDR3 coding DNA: TGTGCCAGCAGTTTTACCGGAGCAGGCTCTGGAAACACCATATATTTT. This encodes CASSFTGAGSGNTIYF.

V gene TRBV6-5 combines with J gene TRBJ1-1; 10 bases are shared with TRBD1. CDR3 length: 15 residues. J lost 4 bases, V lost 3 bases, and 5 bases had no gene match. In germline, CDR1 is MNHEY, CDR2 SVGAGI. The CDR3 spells CASSYDRGLVTEAFF. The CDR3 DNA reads TGTGCCAGCAGTTATGACAGGGGGCTGGTCACTGAAGCTTTCTTT.

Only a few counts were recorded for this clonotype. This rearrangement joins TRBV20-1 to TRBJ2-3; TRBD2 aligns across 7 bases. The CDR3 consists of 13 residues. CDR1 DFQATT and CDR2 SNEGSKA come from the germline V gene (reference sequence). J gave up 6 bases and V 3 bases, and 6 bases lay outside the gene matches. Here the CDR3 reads CSASREAGDTQYF. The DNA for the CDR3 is TGCAGTGCTAGCCGGGAGGCGGGGGATACGCAGTATTTT.

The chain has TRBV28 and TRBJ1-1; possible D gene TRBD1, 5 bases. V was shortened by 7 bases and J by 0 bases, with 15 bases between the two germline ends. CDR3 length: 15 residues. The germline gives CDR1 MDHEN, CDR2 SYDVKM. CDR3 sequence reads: CASTPTVFMNTEAFF. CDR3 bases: TGTGCCAGCACTCCGACAGTTTTCATGAACACTGAAGCTTTCTTT. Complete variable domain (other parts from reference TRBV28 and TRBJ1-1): DVKVTQSSRYLVKRTGEKVFLECVQDMDHENMFWYRQDPGLGLRLIYFSYDVKMKEKGDIPEGYSVSREKKERFSLILESASTNQTSMYLCASTPTVFMNTEAFFGQGTRLTVV.

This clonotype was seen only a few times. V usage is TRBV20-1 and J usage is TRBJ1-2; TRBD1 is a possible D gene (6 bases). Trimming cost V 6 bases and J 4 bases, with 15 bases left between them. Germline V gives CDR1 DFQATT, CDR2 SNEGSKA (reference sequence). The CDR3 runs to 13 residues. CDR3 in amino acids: CSAYRGYGYGYTF. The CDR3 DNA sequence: TGCAGTGCCTATAGGGGGTATGGCTATGGCTACACCTTC.

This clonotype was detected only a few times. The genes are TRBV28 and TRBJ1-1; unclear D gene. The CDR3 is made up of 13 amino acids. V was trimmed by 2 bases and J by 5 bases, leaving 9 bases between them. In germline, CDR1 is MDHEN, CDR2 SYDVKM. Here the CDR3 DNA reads TGTGCCAGCAGTTTACTAACCGGTACTGAAGCTTTCTTT. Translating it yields CASSLLTGTEAFF.

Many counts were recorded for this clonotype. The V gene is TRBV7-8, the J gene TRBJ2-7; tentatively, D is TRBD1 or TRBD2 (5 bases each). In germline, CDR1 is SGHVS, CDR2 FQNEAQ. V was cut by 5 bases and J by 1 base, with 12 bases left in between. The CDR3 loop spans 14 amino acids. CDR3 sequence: CASSPRDRSYEQYF. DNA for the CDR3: TGTGCCAGCAGCCCTAGGGACCGGTCCTACGAGCAGTACTTC.

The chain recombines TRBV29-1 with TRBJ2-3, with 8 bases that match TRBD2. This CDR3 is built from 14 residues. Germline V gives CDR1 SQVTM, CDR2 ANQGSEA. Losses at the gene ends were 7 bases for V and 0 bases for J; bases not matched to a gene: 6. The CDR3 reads CSGAAGGSTDTQYF. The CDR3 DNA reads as TGCAGCGGTGCGGCGGGGGGCAGCACAGATACGCAGTATTTT.

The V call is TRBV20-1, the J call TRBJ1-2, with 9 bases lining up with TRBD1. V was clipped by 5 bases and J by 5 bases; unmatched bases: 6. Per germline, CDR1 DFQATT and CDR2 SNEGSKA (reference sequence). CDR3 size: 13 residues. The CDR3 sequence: CSAFTGGRYGYTF. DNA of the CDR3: TGCAGTGCTTTTACAGGGGGCCGGTATGGCTACACCTTC.

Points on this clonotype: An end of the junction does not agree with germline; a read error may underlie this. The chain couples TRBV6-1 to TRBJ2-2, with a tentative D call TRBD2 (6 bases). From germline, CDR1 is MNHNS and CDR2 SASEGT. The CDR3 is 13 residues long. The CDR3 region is CAIPGTYTGELFF. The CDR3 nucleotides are TGTGCCATCCCCGGGACTTACACCGGTGAGCTGTTTTTT.

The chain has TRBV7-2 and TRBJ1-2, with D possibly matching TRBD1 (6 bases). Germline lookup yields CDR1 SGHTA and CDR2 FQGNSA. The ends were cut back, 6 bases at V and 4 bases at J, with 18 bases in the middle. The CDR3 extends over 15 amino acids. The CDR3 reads CASSPGGGGGYGYTF. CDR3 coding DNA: TGTGCCAGCAGTCCCGGGGGAGGGGGAGGCTATGGCTACACCTTC. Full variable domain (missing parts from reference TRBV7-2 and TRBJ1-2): GAGVSQSPSNKVTEKGKDVELRCDPISGHTALYWYRQSLGQGLEFLIYFQGNSAPDKSGLPSDRFSAERTGGSVSTLTIQRTQQEDSAVYLCASSPGGGGGYGYTFGSGTRLTVV.

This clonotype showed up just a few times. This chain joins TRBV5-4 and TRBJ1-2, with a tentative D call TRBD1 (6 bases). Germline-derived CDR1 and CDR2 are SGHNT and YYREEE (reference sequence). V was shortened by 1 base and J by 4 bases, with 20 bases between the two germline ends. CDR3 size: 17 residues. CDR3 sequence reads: CASSLWAGAIGGYGYTF. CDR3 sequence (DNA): TGTGCCAGCAGCTTGTGGGCGGGGGCAATAGGAGGCTATGGCTACACCTTC.

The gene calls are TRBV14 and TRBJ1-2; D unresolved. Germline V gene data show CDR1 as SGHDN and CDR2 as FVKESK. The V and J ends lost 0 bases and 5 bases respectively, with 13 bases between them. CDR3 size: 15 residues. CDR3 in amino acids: CASSQDTGGSYGYTF. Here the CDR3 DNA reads TGTGCCAGCAGCCAAGATACGGGAGGGTCGTATGGCTACACCTTC.

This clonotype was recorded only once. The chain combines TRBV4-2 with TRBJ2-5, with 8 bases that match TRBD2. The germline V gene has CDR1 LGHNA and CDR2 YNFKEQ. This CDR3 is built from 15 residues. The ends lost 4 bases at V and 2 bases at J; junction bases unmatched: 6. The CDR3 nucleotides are TGTGCCAGCAGCCCTCGGGCTAGCGGGCAAGAGACCCAGTACTTC. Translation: CASSPRASGQETQYF.